The clone carrying this T cell receptor beta chain was seen a few times. The antigen is undetermined. This sample was included in a study of T cells in Graves' hyperthyroidism and ophthalmopathy. Notes on the study in general: Among clonotypes expanded in thyroid above 0.001, most were also found in blood.

With 2 bases clipped from V and 1 base from J, the junction kept 7 bases outside the gene matches. The CDR3 is 16 residues long. Germline V gene lookup returns CDR1 MNHNY and CDR2 SVGAGI (reference sequence). Researchers amplified the TCR beta CDR3 regions from RNA transcripts. First-round RT-PCR with HTBI primers amplified the TCR CDR3 region. One entry per CDR3 protein results from TCRdb running MiXCR on the multiplex PCR reads. Here the sample spans around 690,000 distinct CDR3 sequences, about 20% being singletons. The genes are TRBV6-6 and TRBJ2-7, with 8 nucleotides matching TRBD1. The clonotype comes from a man aged 30-40 years with Graves' ophthalmopathy. Sequencing was carried out using blood. The CDR3 coding sequence is TGTGCCAGCAGTTACCCCCGGACAGGGCCATCCTACGAGCAGTACTTC. Translation gives CASSYPRTGPSYEQYF.